This T cell receptor beta chain was sequenced in a study of blood T cell repertoires in COVID-19. Background on the study: From the United States, Italy and Spain came samples of acute and convalescent COVID-19. T cells, B-cell-depleted T cells, or PBMCs supplied cDNA or gDNA.

Original handling: Amplification of reference gene primers provided the estimated nucleated cell counts. Data came from immunoSEQ multiplex PCR; TCRdb stores just in-frame clones and leaves some out. That table supplies the V and J calls and clone size; D and trimming were determined from the DNA. Counted here are 150,000 to 200,000 clones, around 85% occurring once; the ten biggest clones make up approximately 13%. The CDR3 loop spans 15 amino acids. The germline CDR1 and CDR2 sequences are SGHTA and FQGTGA. The junction had 6 bases not matched to a gene; V was cut back by 6 bases and J by 2 bases. This clone was seen once. At the DNA level, this CDR3 is encoded by other sequences in the same sample as well.

This chain joins TRBV7-3 and TRBJ2-7; the match to TRBD2 covers 11 bases. The receptor's source is a man over 45 who had recovered from COVID-19. Sequences were obtained from peripheral blood. CDR3 sequence: CASSLAGGNTYEQYF. The CDR3 DNA reads TGTGCCAGCAGTCTAGCGGGAGGTAACACCTACGAGCAGTACTTC.